The 16 T cell receptor beta chains presented below share a single source sample, sequenced in a study of identical twins (dated by TCRdb to the mid-2010s). Preparation of the library involved 5' RACE. Sequencing instrument: Illumina HiSeq 2000. The public reads were quality trimmed at Q25 with fastp and then assembled into clones with MiXCR by TCRdb, keeping productive beta chains. Rows are unified per CDR3 protein, each entry keeping the most common DNA and genes. The sample profile shows just over 450,000 distinct CDR3 sequences; approximately 15% of them were found once. The leading ten clones occupy around 0.52% of the sample. These data were also reused for a study on yellow fever vaccine responses in identical twins.

The sequenced sample was CD4+ T cells sorted from blood. The receptors stem from a woman younger than 35 in good health.

This clonotype was seen a handful of times. The chain uses TRBV7-8 and TRBJ2-7; possible D gene TRBD2, 6 bases. The V end was cut by 1 base, the J end by 3 bases, with 10 bases between. The germline V gene encodes CDR1 SGHVS and CDR2 FQNEAQ. The CDR3 totals 14 residues. CDR3 sequence: CASSLVGEVYEQYF. CDR3 coding DNA: TGTGCCAGCAGCTTAGTAGGGGAGGTCTACGAGCAGTACTTC.

The genes are TRBV2 and TRBJ2-7; 8 bases fit TRBD1. After removal of 6 bases from V and 5 bases from J, the junction contained 3 bases not matched to a gene. The germline V gene encodes CDR1 SNHLY and CDR2 FYNNEI. This CDR3 is 12 amino acids long. CDR3 residues: CASRDRDHEQYF. The DNA for the CDR3 is TGTGCCAGCAGGGACAGGGACCACGAGCAGTACTTC. Full variable domain (rest looked up from reference TRBV2 and TRBJ2-7): EPEVTQTPSHQVTQMGQEVILRCVPISNHLYFYWYRQILGQKVEFLVSFYNNEISEKSEIFDDQFSVERPDGSNFTLKIRSTKLEDSAMYFCASRDRDHEQYFGPGTRLTVT.

This clonotype has more than one count but fewer than ten. The chain recombines TRBV3-1 with TRBJ1-1; TRBD1 agrees at 9 bases. This CDR3 is built from 14 residues. The germline V gene encodes CDR1 LGHDT and CDR2 YNNKEL (reference sequence). J gave up 5 bases and V 4 bases, and 5 bases lay outside the gene matches. The CDR3 here is CASSLGTGLTEAFF. CDR3 DNA: TGTGCCAGCAGCCTCGGGACAGGGTTGACTGAAGCTTTCTTT. Combining the CDR3 with reference TRBV3-1 and TRBJ1-1 gives the whole variable domain DTAVSQTPKYLVTQMGNDKSIKCEQNLGHDTMYWYKQDSKKFLKIMFSYNNKELIINETVPNRFSPKSPDKAHLNLHINSLELGDSAVYFCASSLGTGLTEAFFGQGTRLTVV.

The rearrangement joins TRBV3-1 to TRBJ2-7, with D unresolved. The V end lost 4 bases, the J end lost 6 bases, and 13 bases lay between the germline ends. CDR1 is LGHDT, CDR2 YNNKEL, per germline (reference sequence). The CDR3 has 13 residues. CDR3 loop: CASSPVTSGEQYF. In nucleotides, the CDR3 is TGTGCCAGCAGCCCCGTAACGTCGGGCGAGCAGTACTTC.

The chain uses TRBV7-8 and TRBJ1-4, with D maybe TRBD1 (5 bases). V dropped 0 bases and J dropped 8 bases, with 16 bases sitting between them. CDR3 length: 16 residues. Germline CDR1 SGHVS, CDR2 FQNEAQ. The CDR3 DNA reads TGTGCCAGCAGCTTAGCGGGGGTGAACTATACGGAAAAACTGTTTTTT. Translated, it gives CASSLAGVNYTEKLFF.

V is TRBV7-2 and J is TRBJ2-7; tentative D call: TRBD2 (7 bases). Germline values: CDR1 SGHTA, CDR2 FQGNSA. Trimming took off 1 base at V and 6 bases at J, with 19 bases between the two ends. There are 16 residues in the CDR3. CDR3: CASSLGRGGRAGEQYF. The CDR3 DNA sequence: TGTGCCAGCAGCTTAGGAAGAGGGGGGAGGGCGGGCGAGCAGTACTTC.

The chain links TRBV20-1 to TRBJ2-5, with 9 bases that match TRBD2. Germline values: CDR1 DFQATT, CDR2 SNEGSKA (reference sequence). Trimming removed 3 bases from V and 1 base from J; junction bases left unmatched: 9. The CDR3 loop spans 16 amino acids. CDR3 DNA: TGCAGTGCTAGGGGGGCGCTAGCGGGACTCCAAGAGACCCAGTACTTC. Translating it yields CSARGALAGLQETQYF.

There are a few counts of this clonotype. The chain combines TRBV4-3 with TRBJ1-4, with 7 nucleotides matching TRBD1. Per germline, CDR1 LGHNA and CDR2 YSLEER. The CDR3 extends over 16 amino acids. Unmatched junction bases numbered 9, after V lost 4 bases and J lost 4 bases. The CDR3 region has the DNA TGCGCCAGCAGCCGCATTGACGACAGGGTTAATGAAAAACTGTTTTTT. Its protein is CASSRIDDRVNEKLFF.

The genes are TRBV7-2 and TRBJ2-5, with D tentatively TRBD1 or TRBD2 (6 bases each). Germline V gives CDR1 SGHTA, CDR2 FQGNSA. V gave up 1 base and J gave up 5 bases, with 20 bases separating them. The CDR3 has 17 residues. CDR3 nucleotides: TGTGCCAGCAGCTTAGGGTGGGGCGGCAGGGGAGGTGAGACCCAGTACTTC. Its translation: CASSLGWGGRGGETQYF.

At least ten counts were recorded for this clonotype. The chain is built from TRBV24-1 and TRBJ2-3; D unresolved. Trimming pared 4 bases from V and 0 bases from J, leaving 1 base between. The CDR3 is 12 residues long. Germline V gene data show CDR1 as KGHDR and CDR2 as SFDVKD. Here the CDR3 reads CATSESTDTQYF. CDR3 coding DNA: TGTGCCACCAGTGAAAGCACAGATACGCAGTATTTT.

This clonotype was seen a few times. The J gene is TRBJ2-3, the V gene TRBV10-1; D is possibly TRBD2 (5 bases). V was trimmed by 3 bases and J by 4 bases, leaving 11 bases between them. This CDR3 region has 14 residues. The germline gives CDR1 WNHNN, CDR2 SYGVQD (reference sequence). For the CDR3, the DNA is TGCGCCAGCAGTGACTGGAGGTTGGCAGATACGCAGTATTTT. Residues: CASSDWRLADTQYF.

CDR3 sequence: CASSLGMGQGVQETQYF. The CDR3 bases are TGTGCCAGCAGCCTCGGCATGGGACAGGGGGTTCAAGAGACCCAGTACTTC. J is TRBJ2-5 and V is TRBV7-9; 11 bases match TRBD1. The germline V gene has CDR1 SEHNR and CDR2 FQNEAQ (reference sequence). The CDR3 length is 17 residues. The V segment lost 5 bases and the J segment 2 bases; nucleotides outside the gene matches: 10. The complete variable domain, with remaining parts taken from reference TRBV7-9 and TRBJ2-5, reads DTGVSQNPRHKITKRGQNVTFRCDPISEHNRLYWYRQTLGQGPEFLTYFQNEAQLEKSRLLSDRFSAERPKGSFSTLEIQRTEQGDSAMYLCASSLGMGQGVQETQYFGPGTRLLVL.

This CDR3 is CASSLETGRSYNEQFF. The CDR3 bases are TGTGCCAGCAGCTTAGAAACAGGGAGGTCCTACAATGAGCAGTTCTTC. The chain couples TRBV11-3 to TRBJ2-1; D possibly matches TRBD1 or TRBD2 (6 bases each). Looked up from germline, CDR1 is SGHNT and CDR2 is YENEEA. CDR3 size: 16 residues. V was cut by 0 bases and J by 1 base, with 10 bases left in between.

The chain joins TRBV6-2 or TRBV6-3 to TRBJ1-2; D is uncertain. V gave up 4 bases and J gave up 7 bases, with 10 bases separating them. The CDR3 is made up of 12 amino acids. The germline gives CDR1 MNHEY, CDR2 SVGEGT. CDR3 nucleotide sequence: TGTGCCAGCAGTTCGTGGGCTAGTGGCTACACCTTC. This codes for CASSSWASGYTF.

In DNA form, the CDR3 reads TGTGCCAGCAGACGCGGGACAGGGGCCGGCTACACCTTC. This translates into CASRRGTGAGYTF. The rearrangement uses TRBV6-1 and TRBJ1-2, with 10 bases matching TRBD1. V trimming: 6 bases; J trimming: 8 bases; junction bases outside the gene matches: 6. Germline loops: CDR1 MNHNS, CDR2 SASEGT. The CDR3 has 13 amino acids.

A few counts support this clonotype. The CDR3 is CSAQERRDRGYSEQFF. The CDR3 nucleotides read TGCAGTGCTCAGGAGAGACGGGACAGGGGTTACTCTGAGCAGTTCTTC. The chain is built from TRBV20-1 and TRBJ2-1, with 10 positions matching TRBD1. Germline-derived CDR1 and CDR2 are DFQATT and SNEGSKA (reference sequence). V was clipped by 5 bases and J by 9 bases; unmatched bases: 16. There are 16 residues in the CDR3.